The entry below gives a single TCR beta chain sequence along with its context. Its specificity is not known. CDR1 is SGHNT, CDR2 YYREEE, per germline (reference sequence). CDR3 size: 13 residues. V dropped 7 bases and J dropped 3 bases, with 13 bases sitting between them. The primer mix had 60 Vbeta and 13 Jbeta primers. Sequencing was performed with immunoSEQ multiplex PCR; in TCRdb, only in-frame clones are kept and a portion is missing. The sample yields around 120,000 clones, around 80% seen once. This sample was taken from a study of cytomegalovirus exposure and HLA in healthy donors. Study outcomes and limitations: The listing of roughly 160 TCR beta chains classed them as cytomegalovirus-associated. Reportedly, TCR beta sequences accurately predicted HLA-A and HLA-B alleles in most subjects. The authors later linked a missense DCLRE1C variant to TCR beta V- and J-gene trimming.

This rearrangement joins TRBV5-4 to TRBJ1-2; no definite D call. This TCR was sampled from a woman in her fifties or sixties in good health and CMV-seronegative. The sample taken for sequencing was PBMCs. The CDR3 DNA follows: TGTGCCAGCTCCGCGACGGGAGACTATGGCTACACCTTC. Translated: CASSATGDYGYTF. Filled out from reference TRBV5-4 and TRBJ1-2, the complete variable domain reads ETGVTQSPTHLIKTRGQQVTLRCSSQSGHNTVSWYQQALGQGPQFIFQYYREEENGRGNFPPRFSGLQFPNYSSELNVNALELDDSALYLCASSATGDYGYTFGSGTRLTVV.